This TCR beta chain was sequenced during a study of Graves' ophthalmopathy and Graves' hyperthyroidism. The length of the CDR3 is 13 residues. V was pared by 5 bases and J by 7 bases, with 8 bases of the junction left unmatched. Per the germline V gene, CDR1 is SGHKS and CDR2 is YYEKEE (reference sequence). CDR3 regions of TCR beta were amplified from RNA transcripts. First-round RT-PCR with HTBI primers preceded a second-round multiplex PCR. TCRdb processed the multiplex PCR reads anew with MiXCR; each CDR3 protein has one entry. Among almost 750,000 distinct CDR3 sequences, roughly 40% were seen once, and the ten largest hold approximately 43%.

The clonotype was recovered from an adult man with Graves' ophthalmopathy. Material: peripheral blood. This chain joins TRBV5-5 and TRBJ1-1; 7 nucleotides agree with TRBD1. DNA for the CDR3: TGTGCCAGCAGTCCCCAGGGGGGGATTGAAGCTTTCTTT. Its protein product is CASSPQGGIEAFF. The whole variable domain, remainder taken from reference TRBV5-5 and TRBJ1-1, is DAGVTQSPTHLIKTRGQQVTLRCSPISGHKSVSWYQQVLGQGPQFIFQYYEKEERGRGNFPDRFSARQFPNYSSELNVNALLLGDSALYLCASSPQGGIEAFFGQGTRLTVV.